This T cell receptor (beta chain) was profiled in a study of blood T cell repertoires in COVID-19. Across the whole study: The analysed material was cDNA or gDNA that came from T cells, B-cell-depleted T cells, or PBMCs.

The cohort comprised adults aged about 18 to 100 years residing in approximately 22 US areas. Cohort 3 recovery required two negative PCRs, clearance, or symptom resolution. Germline V gives CDR1 SGHRS, CDR2 YFSETQ. The CDR3 is made up of 17 amino acids. The junction had 8 bases not matched to a gene; V was cut back by 1 base and J by 3 bases. Assay used: immunoSEQ multiplex PCR; TCRdb lists only in-frame clones, some missing. Of about 150,000 clones listed, under 90% are singletons. This TCR was recovered from a woman aged 45-60 years who had recovered from COVID-19. The rearrangement uses TRBV5-1 and TRBJ2-1; TRBD1 agrees at 9 bases. Sequenced sample: PBMCs or T cells enriched from blood (not recorded which). For the CDR3, the DNA is TGCGCCAGCAGCTTGACCGGGACAGGGTTTTACTACAATGAGCAGTTCTTC. Amino acid sequence: CASSLTGTGFYYNEQFF.